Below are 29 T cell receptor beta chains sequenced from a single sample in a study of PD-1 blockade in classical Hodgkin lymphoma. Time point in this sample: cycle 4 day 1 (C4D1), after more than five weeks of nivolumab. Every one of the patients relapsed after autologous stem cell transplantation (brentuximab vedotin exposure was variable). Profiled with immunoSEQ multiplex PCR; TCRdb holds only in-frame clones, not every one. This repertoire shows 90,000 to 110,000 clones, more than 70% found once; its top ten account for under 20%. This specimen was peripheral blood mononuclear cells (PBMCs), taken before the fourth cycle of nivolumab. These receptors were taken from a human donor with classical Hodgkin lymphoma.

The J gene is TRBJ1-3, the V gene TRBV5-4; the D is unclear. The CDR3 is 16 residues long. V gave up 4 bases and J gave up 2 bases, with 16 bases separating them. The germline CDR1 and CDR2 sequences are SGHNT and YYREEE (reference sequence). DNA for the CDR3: TGTGCCAGCAGCGACCCCGTTGCAGGAGCTGGAAACACCATATATTTT. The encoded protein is CASSDPVAGAGNTIYF.

CDR3 in amino acids: CASSPLGQGASYEQYF. The CDR3 DNA follows: TGTGCCAGCTCACCTCTAGGACAGGGGGCTTCATACGAGCAGTACTTC. The chain is built from TRBV18 and TRBJ2-7, with 11 bases that match TRBD1. This CDR3 is built from 16 residues. V was pared by 3 bases and J by 4 bases, with 8 bases of the junction left unmatched. CDR1 and CDR2 from the germline V gene are KGHSH and LQKENI.

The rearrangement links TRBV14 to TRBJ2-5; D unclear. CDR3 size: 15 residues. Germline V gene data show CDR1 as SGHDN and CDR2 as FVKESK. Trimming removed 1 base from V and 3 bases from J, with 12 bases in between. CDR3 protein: CASSQVSAQKETQYF. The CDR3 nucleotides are TGTGCCAGCAGCCAAGTCTCAGCTCAAAAAGAGACCCAGTACTTC.

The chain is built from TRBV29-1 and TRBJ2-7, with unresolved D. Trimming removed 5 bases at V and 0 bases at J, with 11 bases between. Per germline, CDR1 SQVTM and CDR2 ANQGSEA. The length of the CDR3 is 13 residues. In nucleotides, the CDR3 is TGCAGCGTTACAGCCCCAAGCTCCTACGAGCAGTACTTC. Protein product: CSVTAPSSYEQYF.

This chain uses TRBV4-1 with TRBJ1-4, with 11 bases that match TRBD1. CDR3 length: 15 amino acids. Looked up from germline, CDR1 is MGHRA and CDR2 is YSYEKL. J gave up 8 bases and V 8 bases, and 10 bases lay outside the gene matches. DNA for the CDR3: TGCGCCAGCGCGCCAGCGGACAGGGGGCGAGAAAAACTGTTTTTT. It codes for CASAPADRGREKLFF.

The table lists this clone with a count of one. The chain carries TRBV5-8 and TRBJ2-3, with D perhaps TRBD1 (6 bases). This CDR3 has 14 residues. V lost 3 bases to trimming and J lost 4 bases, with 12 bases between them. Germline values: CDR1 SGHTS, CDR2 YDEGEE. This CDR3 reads CASSSRQVPDTQYF. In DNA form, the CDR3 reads TGTGCCAGCAGCTCACGACAGGTTCCAGATACGCAGTATTTT.

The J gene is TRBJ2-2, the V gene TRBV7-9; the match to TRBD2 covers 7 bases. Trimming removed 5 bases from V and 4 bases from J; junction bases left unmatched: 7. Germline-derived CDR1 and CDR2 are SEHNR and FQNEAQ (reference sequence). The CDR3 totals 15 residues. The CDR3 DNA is TGTGCCAGCAGCCCATGGACTAGGCTCACCGGGGAGCTGTTTTTT. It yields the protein CASSPWTRLTGELFF. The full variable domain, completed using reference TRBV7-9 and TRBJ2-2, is DTGVSQNPRHKITKRGQNVTFRCDPISEHNRLYWYRQTLGQGPEFLTYFQNEAQLEKSRLLSDRFSAERPKGSFSTLEIQRTEQGDSAMYLCASSPWTRLTGELFFGEGSRLTVL.

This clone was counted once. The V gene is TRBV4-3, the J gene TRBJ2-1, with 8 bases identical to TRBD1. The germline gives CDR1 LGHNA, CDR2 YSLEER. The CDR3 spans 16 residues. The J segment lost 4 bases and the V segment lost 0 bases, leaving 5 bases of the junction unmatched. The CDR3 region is CASSQDRTGRYNEQFF. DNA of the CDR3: TGCGCCAGCAGCCAAGACCGGACAGGGCGGTACAATGAGCAGTTCTTC.

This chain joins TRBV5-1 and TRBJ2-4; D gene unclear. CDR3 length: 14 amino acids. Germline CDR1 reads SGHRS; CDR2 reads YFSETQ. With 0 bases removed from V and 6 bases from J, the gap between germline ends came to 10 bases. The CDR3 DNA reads TGCGCCAGCAGCTTGGGGGAATCTGGAAACATTCAGTACTTC. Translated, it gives CASSLGESGNIQYF.

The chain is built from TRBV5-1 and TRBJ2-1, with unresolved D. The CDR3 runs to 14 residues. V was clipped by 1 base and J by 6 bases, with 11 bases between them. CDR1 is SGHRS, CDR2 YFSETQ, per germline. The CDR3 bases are TGCGCCAGCAGCTTGTTAGTTAATAGCAATGAGCAGTTCTTC. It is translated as CASSLLVNSNEQFF.

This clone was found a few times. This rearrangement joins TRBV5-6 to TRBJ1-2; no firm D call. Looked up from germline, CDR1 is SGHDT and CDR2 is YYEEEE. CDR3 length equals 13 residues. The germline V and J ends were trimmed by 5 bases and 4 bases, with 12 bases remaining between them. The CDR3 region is CASSSDTIYGYTF. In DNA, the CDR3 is TGTGCCAGCAGTTCTGACACCATCTATGGCTACACCTTC. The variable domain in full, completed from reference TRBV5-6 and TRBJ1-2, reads DAGVTQSPTHLIKTRGQQVTLRCSPKSGHDTVSWYQQALGQGPQFIFQYYEEEERQRGNFPDRFSGHQFPNYSSELNVNALLLGDSALYLCASSSDTIYGYTFGSGTRLTVV.

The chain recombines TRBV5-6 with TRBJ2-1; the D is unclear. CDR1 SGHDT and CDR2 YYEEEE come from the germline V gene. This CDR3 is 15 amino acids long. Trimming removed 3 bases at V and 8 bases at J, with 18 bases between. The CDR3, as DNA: TGTGCCAGCAGCTCACCCTGGCTCCGGGTCGATGAGCAGTTCTTC. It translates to CASSSPWLRVDEQFF.

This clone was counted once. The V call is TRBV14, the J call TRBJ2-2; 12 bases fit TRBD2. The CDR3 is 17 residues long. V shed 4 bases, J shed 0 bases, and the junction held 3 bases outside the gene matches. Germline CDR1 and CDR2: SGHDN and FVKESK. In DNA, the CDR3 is TGTGCCAGCAGCCCCCGACTAGCGGGAGCGAACACCGGGGAGCTGTTTTTT. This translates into CASSPRLAGANTGELFF.

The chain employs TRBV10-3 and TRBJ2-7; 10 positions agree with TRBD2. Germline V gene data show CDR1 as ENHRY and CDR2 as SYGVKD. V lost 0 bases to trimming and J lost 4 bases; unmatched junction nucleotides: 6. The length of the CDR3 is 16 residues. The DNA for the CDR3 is TGTGCCATCAGTGAGTCGACGGGACTAGCGTCTTACGAGCAGTACTTC. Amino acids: CAISESTGLASYEQYF.

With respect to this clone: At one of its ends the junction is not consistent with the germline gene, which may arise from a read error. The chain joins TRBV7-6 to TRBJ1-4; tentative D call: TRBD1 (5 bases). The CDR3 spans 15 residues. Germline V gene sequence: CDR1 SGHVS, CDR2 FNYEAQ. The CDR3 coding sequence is TGTGCCAGCAGCTTAACTGGGACCACTATTGAAAAACTGTTTTTT. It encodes CASSLTGTTIEKLFF.

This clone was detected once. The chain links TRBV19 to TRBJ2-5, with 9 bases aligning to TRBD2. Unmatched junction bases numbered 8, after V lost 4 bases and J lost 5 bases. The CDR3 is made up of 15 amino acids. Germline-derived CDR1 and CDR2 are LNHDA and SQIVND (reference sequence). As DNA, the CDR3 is TGTGCCAGTAGTACTCTTAGCGGGAGTTTGGAGACCCAGTACTTC. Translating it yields CASSTLSGSLETQYF.

CDR3 nucleotides: TGCGCCAGCAGCTTGGAGCTAGCGGGAGCTTACGAGCAGTACTTC. It codes for CASSLELAGAYEQYF. The chain carries TRBV5-1 and TRBJ2-7; 10 positions match TRBD2. Germline CDR1 reads SGHRS; CDR2 reads YFSETQ. The CDR3 is 15 amino acids. J was trimmed by 4 bases and V by 0 bases; bases with no gene match: 4.

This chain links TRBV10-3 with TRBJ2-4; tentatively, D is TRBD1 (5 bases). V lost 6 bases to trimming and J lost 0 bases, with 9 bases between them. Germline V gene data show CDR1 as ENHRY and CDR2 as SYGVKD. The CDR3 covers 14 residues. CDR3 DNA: TGTGCCATCAGCCTGGACAAAGCCAAAAACATTCAGTACTTC. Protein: CAISLDKAKNIQYF.

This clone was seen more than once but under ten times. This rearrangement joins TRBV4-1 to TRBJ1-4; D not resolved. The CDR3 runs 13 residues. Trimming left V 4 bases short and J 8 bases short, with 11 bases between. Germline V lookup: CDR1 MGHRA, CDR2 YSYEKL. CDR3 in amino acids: CASSPVIGEKLFF. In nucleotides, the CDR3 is TGCGCCAGCAGCCCGGTCATAGGCGAAAAACTGTTTTTT.

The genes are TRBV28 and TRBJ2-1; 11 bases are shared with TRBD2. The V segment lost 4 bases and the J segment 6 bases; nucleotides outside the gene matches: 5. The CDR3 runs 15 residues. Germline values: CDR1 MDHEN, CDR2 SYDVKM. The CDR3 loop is CASSWLAGGGNEQFF. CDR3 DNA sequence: TGTGCCAGCAGTTGGCTAGCGGGAGGAGGCAATGAGCAGTTCTTC.

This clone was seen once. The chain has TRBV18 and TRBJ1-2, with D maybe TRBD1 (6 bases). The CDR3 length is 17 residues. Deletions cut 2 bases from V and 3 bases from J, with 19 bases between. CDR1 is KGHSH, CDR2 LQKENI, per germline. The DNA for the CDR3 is TGTGCCAGCTCACCAATTCCATTTGGGGACACGCACTATGGCTACACCTTC. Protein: CASSPIPFGDTHYGYTF.

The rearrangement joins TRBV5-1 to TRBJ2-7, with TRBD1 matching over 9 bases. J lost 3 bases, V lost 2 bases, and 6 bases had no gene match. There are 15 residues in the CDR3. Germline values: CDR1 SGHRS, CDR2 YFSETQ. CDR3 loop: CASSLGQGNSYEQYF. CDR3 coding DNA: TGCGCCAGCAGCTTAGGACAGGGGAATAGCTACGAGCAGTACTTC.

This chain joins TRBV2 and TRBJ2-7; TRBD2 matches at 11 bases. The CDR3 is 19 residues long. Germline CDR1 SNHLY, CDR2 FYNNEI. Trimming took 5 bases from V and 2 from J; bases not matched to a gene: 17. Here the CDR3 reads CASSPRRGSGRAFAYEQYF. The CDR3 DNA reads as TGTGCCAGCAGTCCCCGTCGGGGTAGCGGGAGGGCCTTTGCCTACGAGCAGTACTTC.

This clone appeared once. The CDR3 DNA follows: TGCGCCAGCAGCCCGCAAGAACTAGACTACGAGCAGTACTTC. Protein sequence: CASSPQELDYEQYF. V usage is TRBV4-1 and J usage is TRBJ2-7; D possibly corresponds to TRBD2 (5 bases). The CDR3 has 14 residues. The germline V gene encodes CDR1 MGHRA and CDR2 YSYEKL. V was trimmed by 4 bases and J by 3 bases, leaving 13 bases between them.

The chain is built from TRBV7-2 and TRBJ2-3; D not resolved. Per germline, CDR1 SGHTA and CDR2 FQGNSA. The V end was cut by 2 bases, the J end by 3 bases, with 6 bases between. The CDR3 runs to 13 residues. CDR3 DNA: TGTGCCAGCAGCTTAATGGGGACAGATACGCAGTATTTT. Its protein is CASSLMGTDTQYF.

CDR3 sequence reads: CASSLAPSGIAKNIQYF. CDR3 sequence (DNA): TGTGCCAGCAGCTTAGCACCAAGCGGGATAGCCAAAAACATTCAGTACTTC. The chain is built from TRBV7-2 and TRBJ2-4; 7 bases map to TRBD2. Germline V lookup: CDR1 SGHTA, CDR2 FQGNSA. The CDR3 spans 17 residues. Trimming at V came to 0 bases and at J to 0 bases, leaving 5 bases not matched to a gene.

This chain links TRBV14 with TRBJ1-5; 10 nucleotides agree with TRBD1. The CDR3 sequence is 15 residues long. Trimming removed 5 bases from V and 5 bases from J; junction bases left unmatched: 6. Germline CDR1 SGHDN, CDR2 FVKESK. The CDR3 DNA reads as TGTGCCAGCAGCAAGGCCGGGACAGGGGATCAGCCCCAGCATTTT. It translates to CASSKAGTGDQPQHF.

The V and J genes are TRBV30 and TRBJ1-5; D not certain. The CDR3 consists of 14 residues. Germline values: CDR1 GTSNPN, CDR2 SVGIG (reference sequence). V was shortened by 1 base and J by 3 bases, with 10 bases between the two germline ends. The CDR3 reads CAWSANSLNQPQHF. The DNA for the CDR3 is TGTGCCTGGAGTGCGAACAGCCTCAATCAGCCCCAGCATTTT. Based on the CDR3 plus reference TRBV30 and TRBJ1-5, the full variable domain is SQTIHQWPATLVQPVGSPLSLECTVEGTSNPNLYWYRQAAGRGLQLLFYSVGIGQISSEVPQNLSASRPQDRQFILSSKKLLLSDSGFYLCAWSANSLNQPQHFGDGTRLSIL.

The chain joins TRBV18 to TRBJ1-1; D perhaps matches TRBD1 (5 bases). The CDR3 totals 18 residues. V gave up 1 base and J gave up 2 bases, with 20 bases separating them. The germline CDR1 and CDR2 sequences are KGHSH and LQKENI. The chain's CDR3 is CASSPQWLVQGLNTEAFF. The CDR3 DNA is TGTGCCAGCTCACCACAGTGGTTGGTCCAGGGCCTCAACACTGAAGCTTTCTTT.